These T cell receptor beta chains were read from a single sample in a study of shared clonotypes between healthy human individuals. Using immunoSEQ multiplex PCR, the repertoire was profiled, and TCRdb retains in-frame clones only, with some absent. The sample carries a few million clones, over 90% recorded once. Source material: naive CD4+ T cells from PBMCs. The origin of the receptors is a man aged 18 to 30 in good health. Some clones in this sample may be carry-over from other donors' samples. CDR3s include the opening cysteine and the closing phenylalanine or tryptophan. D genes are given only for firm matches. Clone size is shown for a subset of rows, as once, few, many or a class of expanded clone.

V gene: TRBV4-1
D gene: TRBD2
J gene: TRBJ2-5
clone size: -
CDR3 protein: CASSQPSLLRPTASGDQETQYF
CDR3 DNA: TGCGCCAGCAGCCAACCGTCCCTTTTGCGGCCAACGGCTAGCGGGGACCAAGAGACCCAGTACTTC

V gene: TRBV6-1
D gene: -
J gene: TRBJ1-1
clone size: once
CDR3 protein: CASRAGYFNTEAFF
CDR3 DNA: TGTGCCAGCAGGGCAGGTTACTTTAACACTGAAGCTTTCTTT

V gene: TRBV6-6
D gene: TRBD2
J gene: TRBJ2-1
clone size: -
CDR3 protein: CASSYERERQFF
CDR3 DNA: TGTGCCAGCAGTTATGAGCGGGAGAGGCAGTTCTTC

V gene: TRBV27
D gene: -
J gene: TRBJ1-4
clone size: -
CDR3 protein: CASSSHSGGQKLFF
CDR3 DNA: TGTGCCAGCAGTTCTCATAGCGGGGGACAAAAACTGTTTTTT

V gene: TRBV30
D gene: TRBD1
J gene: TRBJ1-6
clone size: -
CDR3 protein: CAWSVPGQWTPIHF
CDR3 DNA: TGTGCCTGGAGTGTCCCGGGACAGTGGACTCCGATCCACTTT

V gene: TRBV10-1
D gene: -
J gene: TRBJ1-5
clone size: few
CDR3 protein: CASSELGQPQHF
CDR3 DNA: TGCGCCAGCAGTGAGCTGGGGCAGCCCCAGCATTTT

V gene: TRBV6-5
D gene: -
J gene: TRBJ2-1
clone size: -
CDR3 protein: CASSYDPPRNEQFF
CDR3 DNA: TGTGCCAGCAGTTACGACCCTCCTCGCAATGAGCAGTTCTTC

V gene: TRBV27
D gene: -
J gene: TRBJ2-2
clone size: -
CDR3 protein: CASSSFRYGTGELFF
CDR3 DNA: TGTGCCAGCAGTTCGTTCCGTTACGGGACCGGGGAGCTGTTTTTT

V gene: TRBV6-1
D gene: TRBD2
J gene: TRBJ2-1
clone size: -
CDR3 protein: CASRGSGRGNEQFF
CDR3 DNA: TGTGCCAGCAGGGGGAGCGGGAGAGGTAATGAGCAGTTCTTC

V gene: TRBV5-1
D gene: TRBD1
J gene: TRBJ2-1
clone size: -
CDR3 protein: CASSWSFWTGSVPPEFSVQFF
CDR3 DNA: TGCGCCAGCAGCTGGAGCTTTTGGACAGGGTCCGTTCCCCCCGAATTTAGTGTGCAGTTCTTC

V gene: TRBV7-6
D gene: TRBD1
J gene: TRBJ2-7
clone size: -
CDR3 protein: CASSLTGAETYEQYF
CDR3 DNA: TGTGCCAGCAGCCTCACAGGGGCTGAAACCTACGAGCAGTACTTC

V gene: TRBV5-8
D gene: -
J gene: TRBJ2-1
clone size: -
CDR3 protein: CASSYIGTNEQFF
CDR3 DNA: TGTGCCAGCAGCTATATCGGGACGAATGAGCAGTTCTTC

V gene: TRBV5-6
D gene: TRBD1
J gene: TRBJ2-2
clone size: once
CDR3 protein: CASSLGTGSHTGELFF
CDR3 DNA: TGTGCCAGCAGCTTAGGGACAGGGTCCCATACCGGGGAGCTGTTTTTT

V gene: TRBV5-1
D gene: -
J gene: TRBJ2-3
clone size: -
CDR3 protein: CASRADRSTDTQYF
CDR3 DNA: TGCGCCAGCAGAGCCGACAGAAGCACAGATACGCAGTATTTT

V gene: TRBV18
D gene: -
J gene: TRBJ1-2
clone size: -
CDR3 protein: CASSPDSEGYGYTF
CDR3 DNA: TGTGCCAGCTCACCAGACAGCGAGGGCTATGGCTACACCTTC

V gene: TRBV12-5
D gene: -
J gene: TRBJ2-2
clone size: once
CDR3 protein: CASGLQQGLDTGELFF
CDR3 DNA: TGTGCTAGTGGTTTGCAACAGGGCCTCGACACCGGGGAGCTGTTTTTT

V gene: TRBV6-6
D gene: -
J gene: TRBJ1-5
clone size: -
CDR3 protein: CASSHRESNQPQHF
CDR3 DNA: TGTGCCAGCAGCCACAGGGAGAGCAATCAGCCCCAGCATTTT

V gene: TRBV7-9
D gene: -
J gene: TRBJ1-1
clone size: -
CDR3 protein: CASSSQGNTEAFF
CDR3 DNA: TGTGCCAGCAGCTCTCAGGGAAACACTGAAGCTTTCTTT

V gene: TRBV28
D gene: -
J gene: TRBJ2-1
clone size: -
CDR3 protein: CASSLPGYEQFF
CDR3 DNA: TGTGCCAGCAGTCTCCCGGGCTATGAGCAGTTCTTC

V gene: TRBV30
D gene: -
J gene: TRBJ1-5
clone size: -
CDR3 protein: CAWSVRSNQPQHF
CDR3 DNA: TGTGCCTGGAGTGTCCGTAGCAATCAGCCCCAGCATTTT

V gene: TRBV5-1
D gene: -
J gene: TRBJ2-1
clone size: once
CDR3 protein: CASSLPSDGNEQFF
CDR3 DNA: TGCGCCAGCAGCTTGCCTAGCGACGGCAATGAGCAGTTCTTC

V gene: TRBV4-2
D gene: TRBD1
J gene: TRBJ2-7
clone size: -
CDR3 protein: CASSQQGARYEQYF
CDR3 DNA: TGTGCCAGCAGCCAGCAGGGGGCTCGATACGAGCAGTACTTC

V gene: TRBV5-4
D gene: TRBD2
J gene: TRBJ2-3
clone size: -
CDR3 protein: CASSQSGTSGPRDTQYF
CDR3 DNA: TGTGCCAGCAGCCAATCCGGGACTAGCGGACCGCGGGATACGCAGTATTTT

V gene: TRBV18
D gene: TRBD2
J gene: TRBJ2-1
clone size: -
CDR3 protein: CASSQTSGVGNEQFF
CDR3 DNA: TGTGCCAGCTCGCAAACTAGCGGAGTCGGTAATGAGCAGTTCTTC

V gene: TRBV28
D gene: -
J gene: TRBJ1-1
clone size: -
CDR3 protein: CASRPVWVLNTEAFF
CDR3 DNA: TGTGCCAGCAGACCAGTTTGGGTTTTGAACACTGAAGCTTTCTTT

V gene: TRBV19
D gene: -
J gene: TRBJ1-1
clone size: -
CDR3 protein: CASSIAGGTEAFF
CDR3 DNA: TGTGCCAGTAGTATTGCCGGGGGCACTGAAGCTTTCTTT

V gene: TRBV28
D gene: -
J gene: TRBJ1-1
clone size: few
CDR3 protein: CASSMGGRPEAFF
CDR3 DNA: TGTGCCAGCAGCATGGGGGGGAGACCTGAAGCTTTCTTT